What follows are 28 T cell receptor beta chains derived from one specimen sequenced in a study of CD8 T cells in ankylosing spondylitis. Each CDR3 protein is one row after TCRdb ran MiXCR on the 5' RACE reads. The profile covers 250,000 to 350,000 distinct CDR3 sequences, with around 18% appearing a single time and less than 9.5% taken by the ten largest. The sequencing sample was made of blood, either unsorted or a sorted T cell fraction (not recorded which). All receptors derive from a male donor with ankylosing spondylitis or in good health (not recorded which).

The sample holds many counts of this clonotype. The J gene is TRBJ1-2, the V gene TRBV6-5, with TRBD1 matching 9 bases. V dropped 4 bases and J dropped 0; count of bases not matched to a gene: 6. CDR1 is MNHEY and CDR2 is SVGAGI in the germline V gene. This CDR3 contains 16 residues. The CDR3 DNA sequence: TGTGCCAGCAGTTTAGGACAGGGGCCAACTAACTATGGCTACACCTTC. It is translated as CASSLGQGPTNYGYTF.

This rearrangement joins TRBV5-1 to TRBJ2-1, with 7 nucleotides matching TRBD2. This CDR3 contains 14 residues. From germline, CDR1 is SGHRS and CDR2 YFSETQ. Trimming took 0 bases from V and 7 from J; bases not matched to a gene: 4. The CDR3 loop is CASSLGTRENEQFF. The CDR3 region has the DNA TGCGCCAGCAGCTTGGGGACTAGGGAGAATGAGCAGTTCTTC.

This clonotype came up many times. CDR3 nucleotides: TGCGCCAGCAGCTTATTTTCGGGAGGCCCCGGGAATGAGCAGTTCTTC. It translates to CASSLFSGGPGNEQFF. The chain joins TRBV5-1 to TRBJ2-1, with 7 bases lining up with TRBD2. Per germline, CDR1 SGHRS and CDR2 YFSETQ. J gave up 7 bases and V 2 bases, and 12 bases lay outside the gene matches. This CDR3 contains 16 residues.

This clonotype was seen at least ten times. This chain connects TRBV7-6 to TRBJ2-3; the D is unclear. In germline, CDR1 is SGHVS, CDR2 FNYEAQ. Trimming removed 6 bases at V and 5 bases at J, with 12 bases between. This CDR3 comprises 13 residues. The CDR3 loop is CASSRMAVDTQYF. As DNA, the CDR3 is TGTGCCAGCAGTAGGATGGCCGTAGATACGCAGTATTTT.

This sequence joins TRBV3-1 and TRBJ1-2, with D uncertain. V lost 5 bases, J lost 4 bases, and 14 bases lay in between. This CDR3 has 14 amino acids. Per germline, CDR1 LGHDT and CDR2 YNNKEL (reference sequence). The CDR3 DNA is TGTGCCAGCAGCAACGGACCTTCCGGCTATGGCTACACCTTC. Translation gives CASSNGPSGYGYTF.

V and J are TRBV18 and TRBJ2-7; TRBD2 agrees at 7 bases. The germline gives CDR1 KGHSH, CDR2 LQKENI. The CDR3 consists of 15 residues. With 1 base clipped from V and 4 bases from J, the junction kept 7 bases outside the gene matches. The CDR3 reads CASSPRLAAIYEQYV. The CDR3 coding sequence is TGTGCCAGCTCACCACGACTAGCAGCCATTTACGAGCAGTACGTC.

This clonotype was detected many times. The chain is built from TRBV7-2 and TRBJ2-4, with 7 bases fitting TRBD2. Germline loops: CDR1 SGHTA, CDR2 FQGNSA. The CDR3 is made up of 15 amino acids. Trimming took 2 bases from V and 7 from J; bases not matched to a gene: 8. DNA for the CDR3: TGTGCCAGCAGCTTACAGGTGGAGCGGGGCAACATTCAGTACTTC. It yields the protein CASSLQVERGNIQYF.

This clonotype has a count of ten or more. The chain joins TRBV29-1 to TRBJ2-5; possibly TRBD1 for D (6 bases). The CDR3 consists of 14 residues. Germline-derived CDR1 and CDR2 are SQVTM and ANQGSEA. The V end lost 4 bases, the J end lost 5 bases, and 17 bases lay between the germline ends. The DNA of the CDR3 is TGCAGCGTTGGGATGGGGGCCTGGCTTGAGACCCAGTACTTC. This codes for CSVGMGAWLETQYF.

V and J are TRBV5-1 and TRBJ2-2; TRBD2 agrees at 11 bases. Germline V lookup: CDR1 SGHRS, CDR2 YFSETQ. The V and J ends lost 2 bases and 3 bases, in that order; junction bases with no gene match: 0. The CDR3 length is 15 residues. The DNA for the CDR3 is TGCGCCAGCAGCTTACTAGCGGGAGACACCGGGGAGCTGTTTTTT. This translates into CASSLLAGDTGELFF.

This clonotype appeared a few times. The rearrangement joins TRBV12-3 or TRBV12-4 to TRBJ2-2; D tentatively reads TRBD1 or TRBD2 (6 bases each). The CDR3 has 17 residues. V was shortened by 3 bases and J by 2 bases, with 16 bases between the two germline ends. The CDR3 spells CASSFRGLEINTGELFF. The CDR3 DNA sequence: TGTGCCAGCAGTTTCCGGGGGCTAGAAATCAACACCGGGGAGCTGTTTTTT.

This chain uses TRBV7-3 with TRBJ2-4; the D gene is possibly TRBD2 (5 bases). The CDR3 spans 16 residues. The V end lost 1 base, the J end lost 7 bases, and 17 bases lay between the germline ends. Germline CDR1 SGHTA, CDR2 FQGTGA. Here the CDR3 DNA reads TGTGCCAGCAGCTTAAGTGCTGGGTCTAGCAATAACATTCAGTACTTC. Translation: CASSLSAGSSNNIQYF.

The rearrangement uses TRBV28 and TRBJ1-2; D is unclear. Between the trimmed V and J ends, which lost 7 bases and 2 bases, there was a span of 14 bases. Germline values: CDR1 MDHEN, CDR2 SYDVKM. This CDR3 is 14 amino acids long. CDR3 region: CASTLWGPNYGYTF. In DNA form, the CDR3 reads TGTGCCAGCACCCTGTGGGGTCCGAACTATGGCTACACCTTC.

This clonotype was recorded at least ten times. The chain carries TRBV9 and TRBJ1-1; TRBD1 matches at 7 bases. CDR1 SGDLS and CDR2 YYNGEE come from the germline V gene. The CDR3 is 12 amino acids. V lost 3 bases, J lost 4 bases, and 0 bases stayed unmatched. The CDR3 coding sequence is TGTGCCAGCAGCGCAGGGGGCACTGAAGCTTTCTTT. Translation: CASSAGGTEAFF.

This clonotype appeared a few times. The chain is built from TRBV20-1 and TRBJ2-5, with TRBD1 as a possible D gene (6 bases). V shed 3 bases and J shed 2 bases, with 16 bases lying between them. CDR1 is DFQATT and CDR2 is SNEGSKA in the germline V gene (reference sequence). The CDR3 totals 15 residues. Here the CDR3 DNA reads TGCAGTGCTAGTCACGGACCAGGACAGCAAGAGACCCAGTACTTC. Encoded protein: CSASHGPGQQETQYF.

This clonotype was recorded many times. The V call is TRBV27, the J call TRBJ2-5, with 10 nucleotides matching TRBD2. The CDR3 covers 14 residues. Trimming took 4 bases from V and 5 from J; bases not matched to a gene: 4. Germline CDR1 MNHEY, CDR2 SMNVEV (reference sequence). The chain's CDR3 is CASSSGLADETQYF. CDR3 sequence (DNA): TGTGCCAGCAGTTCAGGACTAGCGGATGAGACCCAGTACTTC.

This rearrangement joins TRBV12-3 or TRBV12-4 to TRBJ2-3; 8 bases match TRBD1. The CDR3 is made up of 15 amino acids. V was pared by 8 bases and J by 4 bases, with 11 bases of the junction left unmatched. CDR3: CASQVLTGVSDTQYF. As DNA, the CDR3 is TGTGCCAGCCAAGTTTTGACAGGGGTGTCAGATACGCAGTATTTT.

The genes are TRBV3-1 and TRBJ2-5; D is perhaps TRBD1 or TRBD2 (5 bases each). Germline V gene sequence: CDR1 LGHDT, CDR2 YNNKEL (reference sequence). V shed 4 bases and J shed 3 bases, with 12 bases lying between them. The CDR3 has 14 residues. The CDR3 spells CASSPPGRKETQYF. In nucleotides, the CDR3 is TGTGCCAGCAGCCCCCCGGGACGCAAAGAGACCCAGTACTTC.

This clonotype was seen a few times. The V and J genes are TRBV20-1 and TRBJ2-5, with D perhaps matching TRBD2 (6 bases). The CDR3 has 14 amino acids. The germline V gene has CDR1 DFQATT and CDR2 SNEGSKA (reference sequence). V dropped 3 bases and J dropped 3 bases, with 14 bases sitting between them. CDR3 in amino acids: CSARGGTQKETQYF. The DNA for the CDR3 is TGCAGTGCTAGGGGCGGGACCCAAAAAGAGACCCAGTACTTC.

V is TRBV6-1 and J is TRBJ2-5; D call uncertain. Germline lookup yields CDR1 MNHNS and CDR2 SASEGT. Trimming removed 1 base at V and 4 bases at J, with 7 bases between. The CDR3 spans 13 residues. The CDR3 region is CASSEGALETQYF. CDR3 DNA: TGTGCCAGCAGTGAAGGGGCCTTAGAGACCCAGTACTTC.

This clonotype was seen at least ten times. The chain combines TRBV10-3 with TRBJ1-1; D unresolved. CDR3 length: 13 residues. V was clipped by 7 bases and J by 1 base, with 10 bases between them. The germline V gene has CDR1 ENHRY and CDR2 SYGVKD. CDR3 protein: CAINGQPNTEAFF. CDR3 nucleotides: TGTGCCATCAACGGGCAACCGAACACTGAAGCTTTCTTT.

The chain joins TRBV12-3 or TRBV12-4 to TRBJ1-5; D remains ambiguous. V lost 1 base, J lost 5 bases, and 9 bases lay in between. This CDR3 is built from 14 residues. The DNA for the CDR3 is TGTGCCAGCAGTTTAGGAACTCCTGATCAGCCCCAGCATTTT. Translating gives CASSLGTPDQPQHF.

The chain recombines TRBV28 with TRBJ1-1, with 9 bases that match TRBD1. V shed 0 bases, J shed 3 bases, and the junction held 2 bases outside the gene matches. The CDR3 is 15 amino acids. Germline V gene sequence: CDR1 MDHEN, CDR2 SYDVKM. DNA of the CDR3: TGTGCCAGCAGTTTATGGGGGACAGGGTACACTGAAGCTTTCTTT. It codes for CASSLWGTGYTEAFF.

The gene calls are TRBV3-1 and TRBJ2-2, with 7 bases fitting TRBD2. The CDR3 covers 16 residues. V was clipped by 6 bases and J by 1 base; unmatched bases: 8. The germline V gene has CDR1 LGHDT and CDR2 YNNKEL (reference sequence). In nucleotides, the CDR3 is TGTGCCAGCAGTCCCCCCCTAGCGGTGAACACCGGGGAGCTGTTTTTT. Encoded protein: CASSPPLAVNTGELFF.

This chain joins TRBV5-1 and TRBJ2-5, with a possible D match to TRBD1 (5 bases). The germline gives CDR1 SGHRS, CDR2 YFSETQ. Trimming pared 0 bases from V and 9 bases from J, leaving 12 bases between. The CDR3 extends over 13 amino acids. CDR3 nucleotide sequence: TGCGCCAGCAGCTTGGAGGGGTCCGTGGCCCAGTACTTC. Amino acids: CASSLEGSVAQYF.

About this clonotype itself: An end of the junction does not agree with germline; a read error may underlie this. The chain has TRBV18 and TRBJ1-6; 7 bases line up with TRBD1. The CDR3 length is 15 residues. CDR1 and CDR2 from the germline V gene are KGHSH and LQKENI. CDR3 loop: CTSSPRQGDNSPLHF. CDR3 DNA sequence: TGTACCAGCTCACCCCGACAGGGCGATAATTCACCCCTCCACTTT. Variable domain in full (rest from reference TRBV18 and TRBJ1-6): NAGVMQNPRHLVRRRGQEARLRCSPMKGHSHVYWYRQLPEEGLKFMVYLQKENIIDESGMPKERFSAEFPKEGPSILRIQQVVRGDSAAYFCTSSPRQGDNSPLHFGNGTRLTVT.

This clonotype was detected only a few times. The chain links TRBV11-2 to TRBJ2-3, with D perhaps matching TRBD2 (6 bases). Trimming pared 2 bases from V and 0 bases from J, leaving 9 bases between. The CDR3 runs 15 residues. Germline V gene lookup returns CDR1 SGHAT and CDR2 FQNNGV. CDR3 amino acids: CASSLFRGSTDTQYF. CDR3 nucleotides: TGTGCCAGCAGCTTATTCCGGGGGAGCACAGATACGCAGTATTTT.

With regard to this clonotype: A much larger clonotype is one base distant, so this may be a read error. The V gene is TRBV12-3 or TRBV12-4, the J gene TRBJ2-3; D not resolved. This CDR3 has 15 residues. The CDR3 spells CANSLDGRGTDTQYF. CDR3 coding DNA: TGTGCCAACAGTTTAGATGGGCGCGGCACAGATACGCAGTATTTT.

This chain's CDR3 is CSAPGTEETQYF. The CDR3 nucleotides read TGCAGTGCACCCGGGACAGAAGAGACCCAGTACTTC. V is TRBV20-1 and J is TRBJ2-5, with TRBD1 matching 7 bases. Per germline, CDR1 DFQATT and CDR2 SNEGSKA (reference sequence). J lost 3 bases, V lost 6 bases, and 4 bases had no gene match. The CDR3 runs 12 residues.